Following are 3 T cell receptor beta chains from one sample sequenced in a study of response to subunit inactivated influenza vaccine (dated by TCRdb to 2016 to 2019). The method was RT-PCR. Sequencing instrument: Illumina HiSeq 2500. TCRdb trimmed the raw reads at Q25, called clones with MiXCR and kept productive beta chains. Identical CDR3 proteins give one entry, which carries the most common genes and DNA. This sample lists 450,000 to 600,000 distinct CDR3 sequences; around 7.9% were detected once. Jointly, the top ten make up less than 15% of the sample. The sample here was PBMCs from blood, taken about 24 months after vaccination. The receptors originated from a man aged 45-69 years who received an inactivated influenza vaccine. Donor details come from another sample of the same person, matched by shared clones.

This clonotype was counted between two and nine times. CDR3 region: CSADGQGVDSPLHF. The CDR3 DNA sequence: TGCAGTGCTGACGGACAGGGGGTGGATTCACCCCTCCACTTT. The rearrangement uses TRBV20-1 and TRBJ1-6; 10 nucleotides line up with TRBD1. The CDR3 contains 14 residues. J was trimmed by 8 bases and V by 5 bases; bases with no gene match: 6. Germline CDR1 is DFQATT and CDR2 is SNEGSKA (reference sequence).

The V gene is TRBV21-1, the J gene TRBJ2-7; no DNA check was done on the table's D call, TRBD2. TRBV21-1 is a pseudogene segment. The CDR3 length is 16 residues. CDR3 bases: TGTGCCAGCAGCAAAAAGTTCCAGCTGGAGAGGTACGAGCAGTACTTC. Its protein is CASSKKFQLERYEQYF.

This clonotype was counted at least ten times. The V call is TRBV7-2, the J call TRBJ2-1; 8 nucleotides align to TRBD1. CDR1 and CDR2 from the germline V gene are SGHTA and FQGNSA. CDR3 length: 16 amino acids. Trimming removed 5 bases from V and 8 bases from J; junction bases left unmatched: 14. CDR3 sequence (DNA): TGTGCCAGCAGCATCCCCCGAGGACAGGGCTTCGATGAGCAGTTCTTC. Residues: CASSIPRGQGFDEQFF.